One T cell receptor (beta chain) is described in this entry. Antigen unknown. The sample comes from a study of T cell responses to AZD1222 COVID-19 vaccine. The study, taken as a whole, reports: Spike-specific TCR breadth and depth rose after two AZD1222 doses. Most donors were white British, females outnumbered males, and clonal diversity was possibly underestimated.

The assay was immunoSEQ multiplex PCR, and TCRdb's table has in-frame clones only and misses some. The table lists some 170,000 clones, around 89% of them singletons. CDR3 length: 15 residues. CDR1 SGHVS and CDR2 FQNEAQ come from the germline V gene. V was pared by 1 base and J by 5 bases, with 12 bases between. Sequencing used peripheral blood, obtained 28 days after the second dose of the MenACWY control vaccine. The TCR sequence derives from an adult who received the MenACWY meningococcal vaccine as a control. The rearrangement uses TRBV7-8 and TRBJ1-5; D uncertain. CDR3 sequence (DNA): TGTGCCAGCAGCTTAGGGGCAGAGCCCGATCAGCCCCAGCATTTT. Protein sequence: CASSLGAEPDQPQHF.